One and the same sample provided the 32 T cell receptor beta chains below, sequenced in a study of PD-L1 blockade in urothelial cancer. Sequenced by immunoSEQ multiplex PCR; TCRdb stores in-frame clones only, minus some. The sample includes 45,000 to 65,000 clones, approximately 80% of them seen just once. Sequencing used PBMCs, obtained around atezolizumab (anti-PD-L1) treatment. These receptors came from a man between 35 and 55 years old with urothelial cancer.

This chain uses TRBV15 with TRBJ2-1; D remains ambiguous. The CDR3 sequence is 13 residues long. Germline lookup yields CDR1 LNHNV and CDR2 YYDKDF (reference sequence). The V end lost 2 bases, the J end lost 8 bases, and 10 bases lay between the germline ends. CDR3 residues: CATSRTLRDEQFF. In nucleotides, the CDR3 is TGTGCCACCAGCAGAACTCTTCGGGATGAGCAGTTCTTC. Full variable domain (remainder filled in from reference TRBV15 and TRBJ2-1): DAMVIQNPRYQVTQFGKPVTLSCSQTLNHNVMYWYQQKSSQAPKLLFHYYDKDFNNEADTPDNFQSRRPNTSFCFLDIRSPGLGDTAMYLCATSRTLRDEQFFGPGTRLTVL.

This clone was recorded once. The V and J genes are TRBV14 and TRBJ1-5; 8 bases are a match to TRBD1. Looked up from germline, CDR1 is SGHDN and CDR2 is FVKESK. V lost 3 bases and J lost 7; bases outside the gene matches: 14. The CDR3 has 17 amino acids. CDR3 nucleotide sequence: TGTGCCAGCAGCCACGTCCCCGTCGACAGGGGCCACCAGCCCCAGCATTTT. This translates into CASSHVPVDRGHQPQHF.

This clone was counted a few times. This chain uses TRBV7-2 with TRBJ2-7; possible D gene TRBD2, 5 bases. Per the germline V gene, CDR1 is SGHTA and CDR2 is FQGNSA. The V end was cut by 7 bases, the J end by 9 bases, with 25 bases between. The CDR3 runs 15 residues. The CDR3 bases are TGTGCCAGCACCTCCCAAGCGGAGACTACGACGGGGCAGTACTTC. This encodes CASTSQAETTTGQYF.

The chain uses TRBV5-3 and TRBJ1-3; TRBD1 might be the D (6 bases). TRBV5-3 is marked as an open reading frame, function uncertain. V was pared by 4 bases and J by 11 bases, with 16 bases between. The CDR3 is 13 amino acids. CDR3 sequence reads: CARSIRGLRAIYF. For the CDR3, the DNA is TGTGCCAGAAGCATCAGGGGCCTTAGGGCCATATATTTT.

The chain joins TRBV6-4 to TRBJ1-1; D not certain. Germline lookup yields CDR1 MRHNA and CDR2 SNTAGT. V was shortened by 3 bases and J by 8 bases, with 13 bases between the two germline ends. The CDR3 extends over 13 amino acids. The CDR3 sequence is CASSEGPGDEAFF. DNA of the CDR3: TGTGCCAGCAGTGAAGGTCCGGGAGACGAAGCTTTCTTT.

The gene calls are TRBV6-6 and TRBJ2-7, with TRBD2 matching over 10 bases. Trimming cost V 6 bases and J 3 bases; bases outside gene matches: 8. Per the germline V gene, CDR1 is MNHNY and CDR2 is SVGAGI (reference sequence). The CDR3 totals 15 residues. CDR3 nucleotides: TGTGCCAGCAGATCGCTAGCGGGAGTTGACTACGAGCAGTACTTC. This codes for CASRSLAGVDYEQYF.

In regard to this clone: The sample has other DNA sequences that encode this CDR3 too. V gene TRBV6-1 combines with J gene TRBJ2-2, with 12 bases aligning to TRBD2. This CDR3 is 16 amino acids long. Germline loops: CDR1 MNHNS, CDR2 SASEGT. J lost 5 bases, V lost 1 base, and 2 bases had no gene match. The DNA for the CDR3 is TGTGCCAGCAGTGAAGGACTAGCGGGAGTAACCGGGGAGCTGTTTTTT. Translated: CASSEGLAGVTGELFF.

The chain recombines TRBV5-1 with TRBJ2-2; D is possibly TRBD2 (5 bases). Per germline, CDR1 SGHRS and CDR2 YFSETQ. This CDR3 contains 14 residues. The germline V and J ends were trimmed by 0 bases and 6 bases, with 9 bases remaining between them. The CDR3 nucleotides are TGCGCCAGCAGCTTGGAACCGGGGTCCGGGGAGCTGTTTTTT. This codes for CASSLEPGSGELFF.

The rearrangement links TRBV5-4 to TRBJ2-5; 7 bases fit TRBD1. V was pared by 4 bases and J by 5 bases, with 11 bases of the junction left unmatched. Germline V gene data show CDR1 as SGHNT and CDR2 as YYREEE (reference sequence). The CDR3 loop spans 15 amino acids. The CDR3 here is CASSRAGGTLETQYF. The CDR3 DNA follows: TGTGCCAGCAGCAGGGCAGGGGGTACACTGGAGACCCAGTACTTC.

This chain connects TRBV14 to TRBJ2-5; D remains ambiguous. This CDR3 is 11 amino acids long. Germline assignment: CDR1 SGHDN and CDR2 FVKESK. V was trimmed by 4 bases and J by 2 bases, leaving 2 bases between them. CDR3 protein: CASSLQETQYF. CDR3 in DNA: TGTGCCAGCAGCCTACAAGAGACCCAGTACTTC.

V is TRBV5-1 and J is TRBJ1-2; D gene ambiguous. CDR1 and CDR2 (germline): SGHRS, YFSETQ. The ends were cut back, 1 base at V and 6 bases at J, with 10 bases in the middle. CDR3 length equals 13 residues. The CDR3 nucleotides read TGCGCCAGCAGCTTGAGAGGAGACGATGGCTACACCTTC. Its translation: CASSLRGDDGYTF. The whole variable domain, remainder taken from reference TRBV5-1 and TRBJ1-2, is KAGVTQTPRYLIKTRGQQVTLSCSPISGHRSVSWYQQTPGQGLQFLFEYFSETQRNKGNFPGRFSGRQFSNSRSEMNVSTLELGDSALYLCASSLRGDDGYTFGSGTRLTVV.

The chain joins TRBV7-2 to TRBJ2-5; D not certain. This CDR3 contains 13 residues. Trimming removed 2 bases at V and 1 base at J, with 5 bases between. From germline, CDR1 is SGHTA and CDR2 FQGNSA. The DNA of the CDR3 is TGTGCCAGCAGCTTAAGCTTCCAAGAGACCCAGTACTTC. Protein sequence: CASSLSFQETQYF. Using reference TRBV7-2 and TRBJ2-5 for the parts outside the CDR3, the full variable domain is GAGVSQSPSNKVTEKGKDVELRCDPISGHTALYWYRQSLGQGLEFLIYFQGNSAPDKSGLPSDRFSAERTGGSVSTLTIQRTQQEDSAVYLCASSLSFQETQYFGPGTRLLVL.

This clone was detected only a few times. The CDR3 reads CASRSGGSYEQYF. CDR3 bases: TGTGCCAGCAGGTCTGGAGGGAGCTACGAGCAGTACTTC. The rearrangement joins TRBV27 to TRBJ2-7; a possible D gene is TRBD2 (6 bases). Per germline, CDR1 MNHEY and CDR2 SMNVEV (reference sequence). The CDR3 has 13 amino acids. V was trimmed by 6 bases and J by 3 bases, leaving 12 bases between them.

This clone has only one observation. The chain joins TRBV7-3 to TRBJ1-1; D call uncertain. There are 14 residues in the CDR3. V was pared by 5 bases and J by 7 bases, with 17 bases between. Germline V gene sequence: CDR1 SGHTA, CDR2 FQGTGA. The chain's CDR3 is CASSPEREDGEAFF. The CDR3 DNA reads as TGTGCCAGCAGCCCCGAACGGGAGGACGGTGAAGCTTTCTTT.

The rearrangement links TRBV28 to TRBJ1-2; 9 bases map to TRBD1. The CDR3 spans 14 residues. With 1 base clipped from V and 8 bases from J, the junction kept 5 bases outside the gene matches. The V gene's germline CDR1 is MDHEN and CDR2 SYDVKM. The CDR3 region has the DNA TGTGCCAGCAGTTTATATGGGACAGGGTTGGGCTACACCTTC. It translates to CASSLYGTGLGYTF.

The V gene is TRBV5-4, the J gene TRBJ1-1, with TRBD1 as a possible D gene (6 bases). The V and J ends lost 2 bases and 5 bases respectively, with 16 bases between them. The CDR3 is 15 amino acids. Germline V gene data show CDR1 as SGHNT and CDR2 as YYREEE (reference sequence). CDR3 DNA: TGTGCCAGCAGCTTTAAAATGGGGGGGCAAACTGAAGCTTTCTTT. It yields the protein CASSFKMGGQTEAFF.

J is TRBJ2-4 and V is TRBV7-9; perhaps TRBD1 as D (6 bases). The length of the CDR3 is 16 residues. Germline lookup yields CDR1 SEHNR and CDR2 FQNEAQ (reference sequence). Trimming cost V 10 bases and J 0 bases, with 19 bases left between them. This CDR3 reads CATREQGLIAKNIQYF. CDR3 DNA sequence: TGTGCCACCCGGGAACAGGGATTGATAGCCAAAAACATTCAGTACTTC.

This clone has a handful of counts. The V and J genes are TRBV28 and TRBJ1-4, with D perhaps matching TRBD1 (6 bases). This CDR3 spans 15 amino acids. Germline CDR1 is MDHEN and CDR2 is SYDVKM. V lost 3 bases and J lost 4, with 12 bases in between. CDR3 sequence: CASSFGRGYNEKLFF. The CDR3 DNA is TGTGCCAGCAGTTTCGGCAGGGGCTATAATGAAAAACTGTTTTTT.

V and J are TRBV27 and TRBJ2-3; tentative D call: TRBD2 (6 bases). The CDR3 spans 15 residues. Trimming took off 2 bases at V and 2 bases at J, with 11 bases between the two ends. The germline V gene has CDR1 MNHEY and CDR2 SMNVEV (reference sequence). This CDR3 is CASSLREIYTDTQYF. As DNA, the CDR3 is TGTGCCAGCAGTTTACGGGAGATTTACACAGATACGCAGTATTTT.

The V call is TRBV9, the J call TRBJ2-5; unclear D gene. The CDR3 length is 12 residues. Trimming removed 4 bases from V and 0 bases from J, with 4 bases in between. Germline V lookup: CDR1 SGDLS, CDR2 YYNGEE. The CDR3 region has the DNA TGTGCCAGCAGCTCGTACCAAGAGACCCAGTACTTC. Its protein is CASSSYQETQYF.

The chain employs TRBV5-4 and TRBJ1-1, with TRBD1 identical over 7 bases. Germline trimming cut 0 bases from V and 1 base from J; bases unmatched to any gene: 3. The CDR3 contains 15 residues. Germline V CDR1 and CDR2: SGHNT, YYREEE (reference sequence). The CDR3 coding sequence is TGTGCCAGCAGCTTGGGTGCAGGGGGGAACACTGAAGCTTTCTTT. It translates to CASSLGAGGNTEAFF.

The V gene is TRBV5-1, the J gene TRBJ1-2, with a possible D match to TRBD1 (6 bases). Trimming cost V 4 bases and J 5 bases, with 12 bases left between them. The CDR3 spans 13 residues. Germline V gene sequence: CDR1 SGHRS, CDR2 YFSETQ. CDR3 coding DNA: TGCGCCAGCAGCACCGCGGACAGATATGGCTACACCTTC. Its translation is CASSTADRYGYTF.

The DNA for the CDR3 is TGTGCCAGCAGTGTCTCGGGACAGGGGGCGGGAATAGCGTCCCAGGAGACCCAGTACTTC. Amino acid sequence: CASSVSGQGAGIASQETQYF. This sequence joins TRBV6-1 and TRBJ2-5; 12 nucleotides agree with TRBD1. The trim removed 4 bases at V and 5 bases at J, leaving 20 bases unmatched. CDR1 MNHNS and CDR2 SASEGT come from the germline V gene. This CDR3 region has 20 residues.

This chain connects TRBV2 to TRBJ1-1, with D perhaps matching TRBD1 (6 bases). Trimming left V 6 bases short and J 7 bases short, with 12 bases between. The CDR3 extends over 12 amino acids. Germline lookup yields CDR1 SNHLY and CDR2 FYNNEI. CDR3 loop: CASRGTKGEAFF. DNA for the CDR3: TGTGCCAGCAGGGGGACAAAGGGTGAAGCTTTCTTT.

The V call is TRBV7-3, the J call TRBJ1-2, with 9 nucleotides matching TRBD1. CDR1 is SGHTA, CDR2 FQGTGA, per germline. The J segment lost 8 bases and the V segment lost 4 bases, leaving 5 bases of the junction unmatched. The CDR3 loop spans 13 amino acids. The CDR3 bases are TGTGCCAGCAGCTCCGGACAGGGGCGGGGCTACACCTTC. As protein: CASSSGQGRGYTF.

The gene calls are TRBV9 and TRBJ2-7; 13 positions match TRBD2. J lost 0 bases, V lost 4 bases, and 4 bases had no gene match. There are 16 residues in the CDR3. CDR1 and CDR2 (germline): SGDLS, YYNGEE. For the CDR3, the DNA is TGTGCCAGCAGCCCCCGGACTAGCGGGAGCTCCTACGAGCAGTACTTC. Translating it yields CASSPRTSGSSYEQYF.

The V call is TRBV11-3, the J call TRBJ2-1; 12 bases match TRBD1. The CDR3 extends over 19 amino acids. Germline V gene lookup returns CDR1 SGHNT and CDR2 YENEEA. After removal of 4 bases from V and 6 bases from J, the junction contained 16 bases not matched to a gene. In nucleotides, the CDR3 is TGTGCCAGCAGCTCTAGTCGGGGGACAGGGGGCTTTCGAGGCAATGAGCAGTTCTTC. Translating it yields CASSSSRGTGGFRGNEQFF. The whole variable domain, remainder taken from reference TRBV11-3 and TRBJ2-1, is EAGVVQSPRYKIIEKKQPVAFWCNPISGHNTLYWYLQNLGQGPELLIRYENEEAVDDSQLPKDRFSAERLKGVDSTLKIQPAELGDSAVYLCASSSSRGTGGFRGNEQFFGPGTRLTVL.

The V call is TRBV20-1, the J call TRBJ2-4, with no clear D. CDR3 length: 11 amino acids. The V end was cut by 6 bases, the J end by 10 bases, with 13 bases between. Germline CDR1 DFQATT, CDR2 SNEGSKA (reference sequence). Here the CDR3 DNA reads TGCAGTGCCCTGACTCAAGCAATTCAGTACTTC. It encodes CSALTQAIQYF.

V usage is TRBV6-6 and J usage is TRBJ2-1, with 9 bases that match TRBD1. The CDR3 length is 16 residues. The trim removed 4 bases at V and 2 bases at J, leaving 6 bases unmatched. CDR1 and CDR2 from the germline V gene are MNHNY and SVGAGI (reference sequence). CDR3 bases: TGTGCCAGCAGTTCCATCGGGACAGGGACCTACAATGAGCAGTTCTTC. Translating it yields CASSSIGTGTYNEQFF.

The rearrangement joins TRBV6-1 to TRBJ2-2; D is perhaps TRBD2 (5 bases). The CDR3 is 15 amino acids. Trimming removed 8 bases from V and 5 bases from J, with 18 bases in between. The germline gives CDR1 MNHNS, CDR2 SASEGT. The CDR3 region is CASHKRTIVTGELFF. Here the CDR3 DNA reads TGTGCCAGCCACAAGCGGACCATCGTGACCGGGGAGCTGTTTTTT.

V is TRBV5-5 and J is TRBJ2-5, with 8 bases lining up with TRBD1. V shed 4 bases and J 4 bases; nucleotides not matched to a gene: 9. Germline V gene lookup returns CDR1 SGHKS and CDR2 YYEKEE (reference sequence). This CDR3 is built from 15 residues. DNA for the CDR3: TGTGCCAGCAGCCCGGGCCCGGACAGGGTAGAGACCCAGTACTTC. Its protein product is CASSPGPDRVETQYF.

The chain links TRBV25-1 to TRBJ1-1, with D perhaps matching TRBD1 (5 bases). The V end lost 0 bases, the J end lost 7 bases, and 12 bases lay between the germline ends. From germline, CDR1 is MGHDK and CDR2 SYGVNS. The CDR3 extends over 14 amino acids. In DNA form, the CDR3 reads TGTGCCAGCAGTGAATATTTACAGGCGAGTGAAGCTTTCTTT. It codes for CASSEYLQASEAFF. Full variable domain (missing parts from reference TRBV25-1 and TRBJ1-1): EADIYQTPRYLVIGTGKKITLECSQTMGHDKMYWYQQDPGMELHLIHYSYGVNSTEKGDLSSESTVSRIRTEHFPLTLESARPSHTSQYLCASSEYLQASEAFFGQGTRLTVV.